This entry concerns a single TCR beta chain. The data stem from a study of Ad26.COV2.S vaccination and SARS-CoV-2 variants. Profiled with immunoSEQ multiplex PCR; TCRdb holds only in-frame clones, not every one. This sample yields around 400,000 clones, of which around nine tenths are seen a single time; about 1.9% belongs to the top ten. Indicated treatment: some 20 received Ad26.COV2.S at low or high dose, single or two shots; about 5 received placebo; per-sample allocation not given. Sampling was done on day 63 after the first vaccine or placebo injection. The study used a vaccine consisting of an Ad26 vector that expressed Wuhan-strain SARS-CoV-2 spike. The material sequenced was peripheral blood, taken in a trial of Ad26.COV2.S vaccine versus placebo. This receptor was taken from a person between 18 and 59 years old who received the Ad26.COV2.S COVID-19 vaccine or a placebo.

CDR3 sequence reads: CASIPAPGVYGYTF. The CDR3 coding sequence is TGTGCCAGCATCCCGGCACCAGGAGTGTATGGCTACACCTTC. J is TRBJ1-2 and V is TRBV28; D uncertain. Germline lookup yields CDR1 MDHEN and CDR2 SYDVKM. Deletions cut 7 bases from V and 5 bases from J, with 17 bases between. This CDR3 region has 14 residues.